This TCR beta chain was identified during a study of blood T cell repertoires in COVID-19. TCRdb's copy holds only in-frame clones and misses some; the assay was immunoSEQ multiplex PCR. The data show some 120,000 clones, almost 70% seen once. The sample taken for sequencing was peripheral blood. The sequence was obtained from a woman aged 65 to 85 with acute or convalescent COVID-19.

DNA of the CDR3: TGTGCCAGCTCACTCAGACAGGGACCATCGAACACCGGGGAGCTGTTTTTT. This encodes CASSLRQGPSNTGELFF. V and J are TRBV18 and TRBJ2-2; 7 nucleotides match TRBD1. The CDR3 covers 17 residues. With V trimmed by 4 bases and J by 0 bases, 8 bases remained unmatched. Germline CDR1 KGHSH, CDR2 LQKENI. The full variable domain, rest sourced from reference TRBV18 and TRBJ2-2, is NAGVMQNPRHLVRRRGQEARLRCSPMKGHSHVYWYRQLPEEGLKFMVYLQKENIIDESGMPKERFSAEFPKEGPSILRIQQVVRGDSAAYFCASSLRQGPSNTGELFFGEGSRLTVL.